The T cell receptor (beta chain) described here comes from a study of post-analysis software for immune sequencing data. Study findings and constraints: Patients showed TRBV5-6, TRBV5-1 and TRBV20-1 among a few TRBV segments more frequent than in controls.

The germline V gene encodes CDR1 DFQATT and CDR2 SNEGSKA (reference sequence). Trimming pared 3 bases from V and 2 bases from J, leaving 17 bases between. This CDR3 region has 16 residues. This clonotype has a handful of counts. The target antigen is unknown. Included in the TCR beta cDNA libraries were unique molecular identifiers. Input amounts of 1 to 10 million T cells were used. These gave roughly 0.5 million cDNA molecules, so each molecule approximated one T cell. One entry per CDR3 protein, called by TCRdb with MiXCR from the PCR reads. This table has hundreds of thousands of distinct CDR3 sequences, 44% appearing once.

The receptor comes from a girl aged 5-17 years with multiple sclerosis. Specimen: blood. The J gene is TRBJ2-1, the V gene TRBV20-1, with D perhaps matching TRBD2 (5 bases). The CDR3 region is CSARPLGGATYNEQFF. For the CDR3, the DNA is TGCAGTGCTAGGCCCTTAGGAGGTGCGACCTACAATGAGCAGTTCTTC.